These T cell receptor beta chains were read from a single sample in a study of OX40 agonist ivuxolimab in advanced cancers. Using immunoSEQ multiplex PCR, the repertoire was profiled, and TCRdb retains in-frame clones only, with some absent. The sample contains tens of thousands of clones, roughly 84% of which appear only once. The source material was CD4+ or CD8+ T cells sorted from blood, sampled in a trial of the OX40 agonist ivuxolimab. The receptor set was obtained from an adult with an advanced solid tumor such as melanoma, head and neck, liver or kidney cancer. Each CDR3 is given with its conserved first and last residue. A D gene is named only where the DNA matches it firmly. Not every row has a clone size; where given, it reads once, few, many or a size class.

abundance	d_gene	j_gene	v_gene	CDR3aa	CDR3nt
NA	TRBD1	TRBJ1-1	TRBV5-1	CASSPDRVNTEAFF	TGCGCCAGCAGCCCGGACAGGGTGAACACTGAAGCTTTCTTT
once	TRBD1	TRBJ1-1	TRBV7-8	CASTQPALRQGRGTEAFF	TGTGCCAGCACACAACCCGCCCTAAGACAGGGTAGGGGTACTGAAGCTTTCTTT
NA	NA	TRBJ2-4	TRBV7-2	CASSFTSWAKNIQYF	TGTGCCAGCAGCTTTACCTCATGGGCCAAAAACATTCAGTACTTC
once	NA	TRBJ2-7	TRBV18	CASSSAFTYEQYF	TGTGCCAGCTCATCGGCCTTTACCTACGAGCAGTACTTC
NA	NA	TRBJ1-4	TRBV7-2	CASSLAPANEKLFF	TGTGCCAGCAGCTTAGCGCCAGCTAATGAAAAACTGTTTTTT
NA	NA	TRBJ1-2	TRBV5-4	CASSSFYGANYGYTF	TGTGCCAGCAGCTCCTTTTACGGGGCTAACTATGGCTACACCTTC
NA	TRBD1	TRBJ1-2	TRBV19	CASSPGDRFANYGYTF	TGTGCCAGTAGTCCCGGGGACAGATTCGCTAACTATGGCTACACCTTC
NA	TRBD2	TRBJ2-7	TRBV28	CASRPAGGSYEQYF	TGTGCCAGCAGGCCAGCGGGGGGGTCCTACGAGCAGTACTTC
NA	NA	TRBJ2-5	TRBV19	CASSEDGQETQYF	TGTGCCAGTAGTGAGGACGGACAAGAGACCCAGTACTTC
NA	NA	TRBJ1-3	TRBV6-1	CASSEGLRAGNTIYF	TGTGCCAGCAGTGAAGGCCTCCGCGCTGGAAACACCATATATTTT
once	NA	TRBJ2-7	TRBV5-4	CASSLSNEQYF	TGTGCCAGCAGCTTGTCTAACGAGCAGTACTTC
NA	TRBD2	TRBJ2-5	TRBV11-3	CASSTTSGQETQYF	TGTGCCAGCAGCACCACTAGCGGGCAAGAGACCCAGTACTTC
NA	NA	TRBJ2-2	TRBV6-5	CASSSDRTGSGLERFF	TGTGCCAGCAGTTCCGATAGAACAGGTTCGGGCCTAGAGAGATTTTTT
NA	TRBD2	TRBJ2-1	TRBV7-2	CASSFVGLAGNNEQFF	TGTGCCAGCAGCTTCGTTGGGCTAGCGGGGAACAATGAGCAGTTCTTC
NA	TRBD1	TRBJ1-2	TRBV11-2	CASSSAGGFYGYTF	TGTGCCAGCAGCTCCGCAGGGGGCTTCTATGGCTACACCTTC
NA	TRBD1	TRBJ1-2	TRBV28	CASSTSGTGGGYTF	TGTGCCAGCAGTACCTCCGGGACAGGGGGCGGCTACACCTTC
NA	NA	TRBJ2-3	TRBV7-9	CASSLNRQGDTQYF	TGTGCCAGCAGCCTGAATCGTCAGGGAGATACGCAGTATTTT
NA	NA	TRBJ1-6	TRBV7-9	CASSTSGVGDSPLHF	TGTGCCAGCAGCACCTCAGGGGTTGGAGATTCACCCCTCCACTTT
NA	NA	TRBJ1-2	TRBV4-1	CASSQVRGGGDYGYTF	TGCGCCAGCAGCCAAGTCAGGGGCGGCGGGGACTATGGCTACACCTTC
NA	TRBD1	TRBJ2-7	TRBV19	CASSISDRSYEQYF	TGTGCCAGTAGTATCTCGGACAGGTCCTACGAGCAGTACTTC
NA	NA	TRBJ2-4	TRBV6-1	CASSDSSLAKNIQYF	TGTGCCAGCAGTGACAGCTCCCTAGCCAAAAACATTCAGTACTTC
NA	NA	TRBJ2-1	TRBV7-9	CASSLGTRNEQFF	TGTGCCAGCAGCCTGGGGACACGCAATGAGCAGTTCTTC
NA	NA	TRBJ1-1	TRBV6-5	CASREISNGGTEAFF	TGTGCCAGCAGAGAAATTAGTAACGGGGGCACTGAAGCTTTCTTT
NA	NA	TRBJ2-7	TRBV6-4	CASRRDSGDLYEQYF	TGTGCCAGCAGGCGGGACTCGGGAGATCTCTACGAGCAGTACTTC
NA	TRBD1	TRBJ1-4	TRBV10-3	CAISDASGGGEKLFF	TGTGCCATCAGTGACGCCTCAGGGGGCGGTGAAAAACTGTTTTTT
NA	NA	TRBJ2-7	TRBV6-1	CASRGRVLYEQYF	TGTGCCAGCAGAGGACGAGTCCTCTACGAGCAGTACTTC
NA	NA	TRBJ1-3	TRBV7-2	CASSLAAVSGNTIYF	TGTGCCAGCAGCTTAGCGGCAGTCTCTGGAAACACCATATATTTT
NA	NA	TRBJ2-5	TRBV11-1	CASSSGTIGGETQYF	TGTGCCAGCAGCTCCGGGACTATAGGGGGAGAGACCCAGTACTTC
NA	TRBD1	TRBJ1-2	TRBV5-6	CASSQPTPGQANYGYTF	TGTGCCAGCAGCCAACCCACACCGGGACAGGCTAACTATGGCTACACCTTC
NA	NA	TRBJ1-1	TRBV5-1	CASSLEGPPLNTEAFF	TGCGCCAGCAGCTTGGAGGGCCCGCCCCTGAACACTGAAGCTTTCTTT
NA	NA	TRBJ2-1	TRBV19	CASSITWYEQFF	TGTGCCAGTAGTATAACGTGGTATGAGCAGTTCTTC
NA	NA	TRBJ2-5	TRBV5-6	CASSPSWQSQETQYF	TGTGCCAGCAGCCCAAGCTGGCAGTCACAAGAGACCCAGTACTTC
once	NA	TRBJ1-2	TRBV6-1	CASSDWAQTGGYTF	TGTGCCAGCAGTGACTGGGCCCAAACGGGTGGCTACACCTTC
NA	NA	TRBJ2-7	TRBV29-1	CSVEDREPRGEQYF	TGCAGCGTTGAAGACCGAGAACCTAGGGGCGAGCAGTACTTC
NA	NA	TRBJ1-1	TRBV5-1	CASSPAPPSTEAFF	TGCGCCAGCAGCCCAGCTCCGCCGAGCACTGAAGCTTTCTTT
NA	NA	TRBJ1-3	TRBV5-1	CASSLENSGNTIYF	TGCGCCAGCAGCTTGGAGAACTCTGGAAACACCATATATTTT
NA	NA	TRBJ1-5	TRBV18	CASSAEVGPQHF	TGTGCCAGCTCAGCGGAAGTAGGGCCCCAGCATTTT
NA	NA	TRBJ2-2	TRBV5-1	CASSLDGARRSVSTGELFF	TGCGCCAGCAGCTTGGATGGGGCGCGTCGCTCCGTATCCACCGGGGAGCTGTTTTTT
NA	NA	TRBJ1-1	TRBV19	CASSIWRRDTEAFF	TGTGCCAGTAGTATTTGGCGACGGGACACTGAAGCTTTCTTT
NA	NA	TRBJ1-1	TRBV7-9	CASTEGRGNTEAFF	TGTGCCAGCACAGAGGGCAGGGGGAACACTGAAGCTTTCTTT
NA	NA	TRBJ2-1	TRBV9	CASSVAGGVYNEQFF	TGTGCCAGCAGCGTAGCAGGAGGTGTGTACAATGAGCAGTTCTTC
once	TRBD1	TRBJ1-2	TRBV6-6	CASSYTRGNYGYTF	TGTGCCAGCAGTTACACCAGGGGGAACTATGGCTACACCTTC
NA	NA	TRBJ1-3	TRBV5-6	CASSPAGGGGNTIYF	TGTGCCAGCAGCCCCGCCGGCGGGGGTGGAAACACCATATATTTT
once	NA	TRBJ1-6	TRBV5-6	CASSWGVNHNSPLHF	TGTGCCAGCAGCTGGGGGGTGAATCATAATTCACCCCTCCACTTT
NA	NA	TRBJ2-7	TRBV18	CASSPTVGVAQQYF	TGTGCCAGCTCACCTACGGTAGGTGTCGCCCAGCAGTACTTC
NA	TRBD1	TRBJ1-6	TRBV7-6	CASSLFPSRDRTTDNSPLHF	TGTGCCAGCAGCTTATTTCCCTCCCGGGACAGGACCACAGATAATTCACCCCTCCACTTT
NA	NA	TRBJ1-1	TRBV7-2	CASSLVGRENTEAFF	TGTGCCAGCAGCTTAGTGGGCAGGGAGAACACTGAAGCTTTCTTT
NA	NA	TRBJ1-2	TRBV13	CASSLDRSDGYTF	TGTGCCAGCAGCTTGGACCGGTCGGATGGCTACACCTTC
NA	NA	TRBJ1-2	TRBV4-3	CASSQDQGRGYGYTF	TGCGCCAGCAGCCAAGATCAGGGAAGAGGATATGGCTACACCTTC
NA	TRBD1	TRBJ2-7	TRBV27	CASSPTGTGGREQYF	TGTGCCAGCAGTCCCACAGGAACAGGGGGTCGGGAGCAGTACTTC
NA	TRBD1	TRBJ2-1	TRBV11-3	CASSLPPRQGRKSNEQFF	TGTGCCAGCAGCTTACCCCCTCGACAGGGAAGAAAGTCCAATGAGCAGTTCTTC
few	NA	TRBJ1-6	TRBV6-6	CASRPPRESNSPLHF	TGTGCCAGCAGACCACCCCGGGAGTCCAATTCACCCCTCCACTTT
NA	NA	TRBJ2-7	TRBV6-5	CASKRGTGLGYEQYF	TGTGCCAGCAAACGGGGAACAGGGCTCGGGTACGAGCAGTACTTC
NA	NA	TRBJ2-7	TRBV6-1	CASSAQGKPNYEQYF	TGTGCCAGCAGTGCTCAGGGGAAACCAAACTACGAGCAGTACTTC
NA	NA	TRBJ1-6	TRBV7-2	CASSGRALASYNSPLHF	TGTGCCAGCAGCGGGCGGGCGTTAGCCTCCTATAATTCACCCCTCCACTTT
NA	NA	TRBJ1-2	TRBV18	CASSPGVGGYTF	TGTGCCAGCTCACCAGGGGTTGGTGGCTACACCTTC
NA	TRBD1	TRBJ1-1	TRBV29-1	CSVGQGGAEAFF	TGCAGCGTCGGACAGGGAGGAGCTGAAGCTTTCTTT
NA	TRBD1	TRBJ1-1	TRBV7-9	CASSLRGQAFF	TGTGCCAGCAGCTTAAGGGGGCAAGCTTTCTTT